This TCR beta chain derives from a study of long-term antiretroviral therapy in people with HIV. About the research overall: The earliest specimens came about a decade ahead of the 2015 immediate-ART recommendation. General observations from the study: In HIV, the repertoires covered a tighter span of CDR3 lengths than in controls.

Each HIV participant was treated in the United States. As regards this clone: Its specificity is not known.

The assay, immunoSEQ v3.0, was run at survey level. The assay was immunoSEQ multiplex PCR, and TCRdb's table has in-frame clones only and misses some. The sample has some 12,000 clones; roughly 87% are singletons. Sequencing used unsorted PBMCs, obtained around 8 years after starting antiretroviral therapy. The receptor's source is a man between 50 and 59 years old with HIV.

The CDR3 here is CASSSGYNEQFF. The CDR3 region has the DNA TGTGCCAGCAGTTCAGGTTACAATGAGCAGTTCTTC. V gene TRBV6-6 combines with J gene TRBJ2-1, with D uncertain. Germline V CDR1 and CDR2: MNHNY, SVGAGI (reference sequence). The V and J ends lost 4 bases and 4 bases respectively, with 5 bases between them. The CDR3 runs 12 residues.